The 21 T cell receptor beta chains in this list originate from one sample, sequenced in a study of cytotoxic CD8 clonotypes in ibrutinib-treated CLL. Profiled with immunoSEQ multiplex PCR; TCRdb holds only in-frame clones, not every one. The table includes 200,000 to 250,000 clones, roughly 73% detected once. This material consisted of PBMCs, taken after 12 months of ibrutinib treatment. These receptors were obtained from a human donor with chronic lymphocytic leukemia.

The chain is built from TRBV2 and TRBJ1-2; no clear D. Germline lookup yields CDR1 SNHLY and CDR2 FYNNEI. The CDR3 sequence is 12 residues long. V lost 6 bases, J lost 5 bases, and 10 bases lay in between. The CDR3 loop is CASRTVGYGYTF. The CDR3, as DNA: TGTGCCAGCAGGACGGTTGGGTATGGCTACACCTTC. Looking up the rest from reference TRBV2 and TRBJ1-2 gives the full variable domain: EPEVTQTPSHQVTQMGQEVILRCVPISNHLYFYWYRQILGQKVEFLVSFYNNEISEKSEIFDDQFSVERPDGSNFTLKIRSTKLEDSAMYFCASRTVGYGYTFGSGTRLTVV.

The chain joins TRBV9 to TRBJ2-7; no reliable D call. The CDR3 is 13 amino acids. Trimming took 0 bases from V and 4 from J, leaving 8 bases between them. Germline V gene data show CDR1 as SGDLS and CDR2 as YYNGEE. The CDR3 nucleotides are TGTGCCAGCAGCGTAGCTACCGGGTACGAGCAGTACTTC. Amino acids: CASSVATGYEQYF.

V usage is TRBV5-4 and J usage is TRBJ1-1; D may be TRBD1 (5 bases). The V end lost 1 base, the J end lost 7 bases, and 11 bases lay between the germline ends. Germline lookup yields CDR1 SGHNT and CDR2 YYREEE (reference sequence). The CDR3 sequence is 13 residues long. CDR3 sequence: CASSLSGAREAFF. The CDR3 nucleotides are TGTGCCAGCAGCTTGAGCGGGGCGCGTGAAGCTTTCTTT.

There are a few counts of this clone. CDR3 in DNA: TGTGCCAGCAGTCCAGGGTTGGTTAATACCGGGGAGCTGTTTTTT. Protein product: CASSPGLVNTGELFF. This chain joins TRBV6-5 and TRBJ2-2; the D gene is possibly TRBD1 (5 bases). CDR3 length equals 15 residues. The germline gives CDR1 MNHEY, CDR2 SVGAGI. Trimming left V 5 bases short and J 5 bases short, with 15 bases between.

The chain links TRBV7-9 to TRBJ2-2, with TRBD1 matching over 7 bases. The CDR3 extends over 18 amino acids. Trimming cost V 3 bases and J 0 bases; bases outside gene matches: 10. From germline, CDR1 is SEHNR and CDR2 FQNEAQ (reference sequence). This CDR3 reads CASSFAIMDRPNTGELFF. CDR3 in DNA: TGTGCCAGCAGCTTCGCCATTATGGACAGGCCGAACACCGGGGAGCTGTTTTTT.

This clone turned up a few times. The rearrangement uses TRBV9 and TRBJ1-2, with D maybe TRBD1 (6 bases). The CDR3 spans 15 residues. Germline CDR1 is SGDLS and CDR2 is YYNGEE. The V end was cut by 1 base, the J end by 5 bases, with 15 bases between. Here the CDR3 reads CASSVIGGAGYGYTF. The CDR3 DNA reads TGTGCCAGCAGCGTAATCGGGGGCGCGGGGTATGGCTACACCTTC. Looking up the rest from reference TRBV9 and TRBJ1-2 gives the full variable domain: DSGVTQTPKHLITATGQRVTLRCSPRSGDLSVYWYQQSLDQGLQFLIQYYNGEERAKGNILERFSAQQFPDLHSELNLSSLELGDSALYFCASSVIGGAGYGYTFGSGTRLTVV.

This rearrangement joins TRBV2 to TRBJ2-1; no clear D gene. The CDR3 totals 13 residues. V was pared by 3 bases and J by 0 bases, with 3 bases between. Germline-derived CDR1 and CDR2 are SNHLY and FYNNEI. The CDR3 nucleotides are TGTGCCAGCAGTGACTACTCCTACAATGAGCAGTTCTTC. Its protein product is CASSDYSYNEQFF.

This chain uses TRBV5-8 with TRBJ2-7; D is unclear. The CDR3 sequence is 15 residues long. Trimming removed 7 bases at V and 6 bases at J, with 23 bases between. Germline lookup yields CDR1 SGHTS and CDR2 YDEGEE. CDR3 amino acids: CASLLLPRGSREQYF. The DNA of the CDR3 is TGTGCCAGCCTCCTTTTACCCAGAGGTTCACGCGAGCAGTACTTC.

As concerns this clone: The DNA is omitted, as the CDR3 cannot be located on it reliably, and the CDR3 follows TCRdb's listing. This chain's CDR3 is CASSPVGPGTGSYYF. J is TRBJ2-5 and V is TRBV18; the table gives TRBD1 as D, unverified against the DNA. Germline V CDR1 and CDR2: KGHSH, LQKENI. The CDR3 contains 15 residues when both ends are counted.

This rearrangement joins TRBV29-1 to TRBJ1-2; no firm D call. Per germline, CDR1 SQVTM and CDR2 ANQGSEA. The V and J ends lost 2 bases and 5 bases respectively, with 9 bases between them. The CDR3 is 12 amino acids. The CDR3 is CSVERKHYGYTF. The CDR3 DNA is TGCAGCGTTGAACGTAAGCATTATGGCTACACCTTC.

This clone has a handful of counts. The V call is TRBV6-1, the J call TRBJ2-3, with D maybe TRBD2 (6 bases). Germline V CDR1 and CDR2: MNHNS, SASEGT. The CDR3 is made up of 15 amino acids. The ends were cut back, 0 bases at V and 5 bases at J, with 12 bases in the middle. CDR3 sequence: CASSEAGYSGDTQYF. In DNA, the CDR3 is TGTGCCAGCAGTGAAGCTGGGTATAGCGGAGATACGCAGTATTTT.

The genes are TRBV7-9 and TRBJ2-3, with D unresolved. The CDR3 covers 14 residues. CDR1 and CDR2 (germline): SEHNR, FQNEAQ (reference sequence). V was clipped by 0 bases and J by 5 bases, with 9 bases between them. CDR3 coding DNA: TGTGCCAGCAGCTTAGCGGGCTACGGAGATACGCAGTATTTT. It translates to CASSLAGYGDTQYF.

This clone turned up a few times. The rearrangement joins TRBV10-3 to TRBJ2-5, with D tentatively TRBD1 (6 bases). Deletions cut 2 bases from V and 4 bases from J, with 11 bases between. The germline V gene encodes CDR1 ENHRY and CDR2 SYGVKD. The CDR3 is made up of 14 amino acids. For the CDR3, the DNA is TGTGCCATCAGTGAGGACAGGTTGGGAGAGACCCAGTACTTC. This codes for CAISEDRLGETQYF.

The genes are TRBV5-4 and TRBJ2-3, with D possibly called TRBD1 or TRBD2 (6 bases each). CDR1 is SGHNT, CDR2 YYREEE, per germline (reference sequence). The length of the CDR3 is 16 residues. V was trimmed by 4 bases and J by 2 bases, leaving 17 bases between them. CDR3 loop: CASSRAGHSPTDTQYF. The CDR3 DNA sequence: TGTGCCAGCAGCCGGGCGGGACACAGCCCCACAGATACGCAGTATTTT.

This clone was found many times. This chain links TRBV6-1 with TRBJ2-7; D ambiguous. V was shortened by 7 bases and J by 2 bases, with 3 bases between the two germline ends. CDR1 is MNHNS and CDR2 is SASEGT in the germline V gene. This CDR3 has 10 amino acids. The CDR3 reads CASNAYEQYF. The CDR3 region has the DNA TGTGCCAGCAACGCCTACGAGCAGTACTTC.

This clone was found a few times. V is TRBV5-1 and J is TRBJ2-3; the D gene is possibly TRBD2 (7 bases). CDR3 size: 17 residues. Trimming removed 0 bases at V and 6 bases at J, with 20 bases between. CDR1 SGHRS and CDR2 YFSETQ come from the germline V gene. The CDR3 region has the DNA TGCGCCAGCAGCTTGGCCACGGGCGGGGGCAGCGGGGATACGCAGTATTTT. Translating gives CASSLATGGGSGDTQYF.

The rearrangement uses TRBV7-9 and TRBJ1-1, with 9 bases that match TRBD1. The trim removed 5 bases at V and 7 bases at J, leaving 17 bases unmatched. Germline V gene data show CDR1 as SEHNR and CDR2 as FQNEAQ (reference sequence). There are 17 residues in the CDR3. The CDR3 region has the DNA TGTGCCAGCAGCCCAACGGTAATGGGACAGGGTACTTATGAAGCTTTCTTT. Encoded protein: CASSPTVMGQGTYEAFF.

V usage is TRBV19 and J usage is TRBJ2-1; TRBD2 matches at 10 bases. V lost 4 bases to trimming and J lost 5 bases; unmatched junction nucleotides: 5. The CDR3 totals 15 residues. Germline V CDR1 and CDR2: LNHDA, SQIVND (reference sequence). The CDR3 sequence: CASSTLAGVNNEQFF. The CDR3 DNA sequence: TGTGCCAGTAGTACGCTAGCGGGAGTCAACAATGAGCAGTTCTTC.

The chain links TRBV20-1 to TRBJ1-1; D is unclear. Germline loops: CDR1 DFQATT, CDR2 SNEGSKA (reference sequence). Trimming pared 7 bases from V and 5 bases from J, leaving 8 bases between. The CDR3 length is 10 residues. This CDR3 reads CSELVTEAFF. Here the CDR3 DNA reads TGCAGTGAGTTGGTGACTGAAGCTTTCTTT.

The rearrangement links TRBV6-5 to TRBJ2-4, with D hard to call. CDR3 length equals 15 residues. Looked up from germline, CDR1 is MNHEY and CDR2 is SVGAGI. Trimming pared 7 bases from V and 3 bases from J, leaving 16 bases between. The CDR3 loop is CASKPVWGDKNIQYF. The CDR3 DNA reads TGTGCCAGCAAACCTGTTTGGGGTGACAAAAACATTCAGTACTTC.

The chain recombines TRBV27 with TRBJ2-7, with D tentatively TRBD2 (5 bases). V was clipped by 2 bases and J by 0 bases, with 11 bases between them. CDR3 length: 15 amino acids. CDR1 is MNHEY, CDR2 SMNVEV, per germline (reference sequence). The DNA of the CDR3 is TGTGCCAGCAGTTTAGAATCGGGGAGCTCCTACGAGCAGTACTTC. Translation: CASSLESGSSYEQYF.